These 29 T cell receptor beta chains originate from one sample sequenced in a study of T cell responses to AZD1222 COVID-19 vaccine. Sequencing used immunoSEQ multiplex PCR; TCRdb keeps in-frame clones, though not all of them. The data contain roughly 79,000 clones, around 73% of them singletons. This specimen was peripheral blood, taken on day 0 of AZD1222 vaccination. Source of these receptors: an adult in good health.

This clone has only a few counts. The chain joins TRBV9 to TRBJ2-2; no clear D. From germline, CDR1 is SGDLS and CDR2 YYNGEE. V was clipped by 0 bases and J by 9 bases, with 6 bases between them. The CDR3 covers 12 residues. CDR3 protein: CASSVVDRELFF. Here the CDR3 DNA reads TGTGCCAGCAGCGTAGTAGACAGGGAGCTGTTTTTT.

The chain couples TRBV6-5 to TRBJ2-1, with D perhaps TRBD2 (5 bases). Germline CDR1 MNHEY, CDR2 SVGAGI. The CDR3 sequence is 12 residues long. Trimming pared 7 bases from V and 9 bases from J, leaving 13 bases between. The DNA for the CDR3 is TGTGCCAGCAAGGATCCCGCGGGTGAGCAGTTCTTC. This translates into CASKDPAGEQFF.

The CDR3 DNA sequence: TGCGCCAGCAGCCGTCAGCCGTCGCGGGACTACGAGCAGTACTTC. Encoded protein: CASSRQPSRDYEQYF. This chain connects TRBV4-1 to TRBJ2-7, with TRBD2 as a possible D gene (6 bases). V lost 4 bases and J lost 3, with 16 bases in between. This CDR3 spans 15 amino acids. CDR1 is MGHRA, CDR2 YSYEKL, per germline.

This clone was observed a handful of times. This chain links TRBV10-3 with TRBJ1-1; 7 positions match TRBD1. This CDR3 spans 12 amino acids. CDR1 and CDR2 from the germline V gene are ENHRY and SYGVKD. Trimming cost V 10 bases and J 4 bases; bases outside gene matches: 6. The CDR3 reads CANGGGITEAFF. CDR3 sequence (DNA): TGTGCCAACGGAGGGGGCATCACTGAAGCTTTCTTT.

CDR3 sequence: CASSLSRNTGELFF. The CDR3 DNA reads TGTGCCAGCAGCTTAAGCAGGAACACCGGGGAGCTGTTTTTT. J is TRBJ2-2 and V is TRBV7-2; D unresolved. Between the trimmed V and J ends, which lost 2 bases and 1 base, there was a span of 5 bases. CDR3 size: 14 residues. Germline loops: CDR1 SGHTA, CDR2 FQGNSA.

As for this clone: The junction departs from germline at one end; a sequencing error may be responsible. The J gene is TRBJ2-3, the V gene TRBV4-1, with 10 bases identical to TRBD2. CDR1 and CDR2 (germline): MGHRA, YSYEKL. The CDR3 runs to 13 residues. The CDR3 bases are TGCGCCAGCAGCCAAGACTTGACTAGCGGGTCCCTTTTT. It codes for CASSQDLTSGSLF.

A single count supports this clone. This chain uses TRBV28 with TRBJ2-7, with 8 bases matching TRBD1. V shed 0 bases, J shed 0 bases, and the junction held 4 bases outside the gene matches. CDR3 length equals 16 residues. Looked up from germline, CDR1 is MDHEN and CDR2 is SYDVKM. CDR3 in amino acids: CASSLWQGASSYEQYF. The CDR3, as DNA: TGTGCCAGCAGTTTATGGCAGGGGGCGAGCTCCTACGAGCAGTACTTC.

This chain joins TRBV7-2 and TRBJ2-1; 9 bases are shared with TRBD2. The ends lost 0 bases at V and 7 bases at J; junction bases unmatched: 7. This CDR3 contains 16 residues. Germline CDR1 reads SGHTA; CDR2 reads FQGNSA. Here the CDR3 DNA reads TGTGCCAGCAGCTTAGCCCCGGGACTAGCCCAGAATGAGCAGTTCTTC. This sequence encodes CASSLAPGLAQNEQFF.

The chain recombines TRBV3-1 (or the pseudogene TRBV3-2) with TRBJ1-1, with D unclear. In germline, CDR1 is LGHDT, CDR2 YNNKEL (reference sequence). The CDR3 covers 16 residues. V dropped 1 base and J dropped 3 bases, with 15 bases sitting between them. CDR3 coding DNA: TGTGCCAGCAGCCAAGTCCCTCCAAGTTGGGACACTGAAGCTTTCTTT. It translates to CASSQVPPSWDTEAFF.

This chain joins TRBV19 and TRBJ2-7; D possibly uses TRBD1 or TRBD2 (5 bases each). V lost 3 bases and J 5 bases, leaving 17 bases between the germline ends. Germline CDR1 LNHDA, CDR2 SQIVND (reference sequence). The length of the CDR3 is 15 residues. The CDR3 nucleotides read TGTGCCAGTAGTATGTGGGGGAATGGGGTGGACGAGCAGTACTTC. It is translated as CASSMWGNGVDEQYF.

This clone was observed a handful of times. The genes are TRBV6-5 and TRBJ1-4; unclear D gene. The CDR3 is 13 residues long. Between the trimmed V and J ends, which lost 2 bases and 7 bases, there was a span of 8 bases. Germline CDR1 and CDR2: MNHEY and SVGAGI. CDR3 residues: CASSYPPFEKLFF. The CDR3 nucleotides are TGTGCCAGCAGTTACCCCCCCTTTGAAAAACTGTTTTTT.

V is TRBV3-1 (or the pseudogene TRBV3-2) and J is TRBJ1-3; 7 nucleotides match TRBD1. Germline CDR1 and CDR2: LGHDT and YNNKEL (reference sequence). J gave up 2 bases and V 1 base, and 2 bases lay outside the gene matches. This CDR3 region has 15 residues. CDR3 in amino acids: CASSQGQGAGNTIYF. The CDR3 bases are TGTGCCAGCAGCCAAGGCCAGGGGGCTGGAAACACCATATATTTT.

V and J are TRBV3-1 (or the pseudogene TRBV3-2) and TRBJ2-2; 8 positions agree with TRBD1. Losses at the gene ends were 4 bases for V and 3 bases for J; bases not matched to a gene: 7. The CDR3 totals 16 residues. The V gene's germline CDR1 is LGHDT and CDR2 YNNKEL (reference sequence). DNA of the CDR3: TGTGCCAGCAGCCGAAACTTACAGGGGGACACCGGGGAGCTGTTTTTT. It yields the protein CASSRNLQGDTGELFF.

J is TRBJ2-3 and V is TRBV5-5, with D possibly being TRBD2 (6 bases). There are 16 residues in the CDR3. Looked up from germline, CDR1 is SGHKS and CDR2 is YYEKEE (reference sequence). V dropped 7 bases and J dropped 2 bases, with 20 bases sitting between them. Here the CDR3 reads CASPGSVAGITDTQYF. DNA of the CDR3: TGTGCCAGCCCCGGGTCAGTGGCGGGGATCACAGATACGCAGTATTTT.

V gene TRBV18 combines with J gene TRBJ2-7, with no clear D. The V gene lost 3 bases and the J gene lost 5 bases, with 14 bases spanning the gap. The germline gives CDR1 KGHSH, CDR2 LQKENI. The CDR3 totals 14 residues. The CDR3 DNA reads TGTGCCAGCTCACCGACCGGAGTAGGGAACGAGCAGTACTTC. Residues: CASSPTGVGNEQYF.

This clone occurred a few times. The chain employs TRBV14 and TRBJ2-2; 9 bases fit TRBD1. This CDR3 is built from 17 residues. The V segment lost 4 bases and the J segment 4 bases; nucleotides outside the gene matches: 10. Germline loops: CDR1 SGHDN, CDR2 FVKESK. The CDR3 DNA reads TGTGCCAGCAGCCCGGCCGGGACAGGGCTTTTCACCGGGGAGCTGTTTTTT. It is translated as CASSPAGTGLFTGELFF.

The chain uses TRBV9 and TRBJ2-3; 7 nucleotides line up with TRBD2. The germline V gene has CDR1 SGDLS and CDR2 YYNGEE. This CDR3 comprises 19 residues. After removal of 1 base from V and 2 bases from J, the junction contained 16 bases not matched to a gene. In DNA form, the CDR3 reads TGTGCCAGCAGCGTATCGGGAGGCGGAGGGAGAGGGTACACAGATACGCAGTATTTT. Its translation is CASSVSGGGGRGYTDTQYF. The full variable domain, with the rest looked up from reference TRBV9 and TRBJ2-3, is DSGVTQTPKHLITATGQRVTLRCSPRSGDLSVYWYQQSLDQGLQFLIQYYNGEERAKGNILERFSAQQFPDLHSELNLSSLELGDSALYFCASSVSGGGGRGYTDTQYFGPGTRLTVL.

This chain joins TRBV10-3 and TRBJ2-1, with D uncertain. CDR3 size: 16 residues. Germline loops: CDR1 ENHRY, CDR2 SYGVKD. Trimming removed 10 bases at V and 0 bases at J, with 19 bases between. CDR3 protein: CATRSQDPSSYNEQFF. The DNA for the CDR3 is TGTGCCACCCGCTCGCAGGACCCGAGCTCCTACAATGAGCAGTTCTTC.

This chain uses TRBV27 with TRBJ2-7; a possible D gene is TRBD2 (6 bases). Germline lookup yields CDR1 MNHEY and CDR2 SMNVEV (reference sequence). The CDR3 consists of 14 residues. Between the trimmed V and J ends, which lost 4 bases and 7 bases, there was a span of 17 bases. CDR3 amino acids: CASSSVAGSGEQYF. In nucleotides, the CDR3 is TGTGCCAGCAGTTCCGTGGCGGGATCGGGAGAGCAGTACTTC.

The gene calls are TRBV6-2 or TRBV6-3 and TRBJ1-5, with 7 bases identical to TRBD1. Looked up from germline, CDR1 is MNHEY and CDR2 is SVGEGT. The CDR3 contains 13 residues. V lost 4 bases and J lost 6; bases outside the gene matches: 3. This chain's CDR3 is CASSSTGSQPQHF. The CDR3 bases are TGTGCCAGCAGTTCGACAGGGAGTCAGCCCCAGCATTTT.

The CDR3 loop reads CATHGPNQPQHF. The CDR3 DNA reads TGTGCCACCCACGGGCCCAATCAGCCCCAGCATTTT. The chain couples TRBV19 to TRBJ1-5, with D hard to call. Germline V gene sequence: CDR1 LNHDA, CDR2 SQIVND (reference sequence). The germline V and J ends were trimmed by 10 bases and 3 bases, with 10 bases remaining between them. This CDR3 is 12 amino acids long.

This sequence joins TRBV10-3 and TRBJ2-1; D is ambiguous. The CDR3 is made up of 11 amino acids. V lost 9 bases and J 6 bases, leaving 9 bases between the germline ends. Germline CDR1 is ENHRY and CDR2 is SYGVKD. The CDR3 nucleotides are TGTGCCATTTATAAGGGCAATGAGCAGTTCTTC. It translates to CAIYKGNEQFF.

This clone was counted once. The J gene is TRBJ1-6, the V gene TRBV18; a possible D gene is TRBD1 (6 bases). The length of the CDR3 is 16 residues. Between the trimmed V and J ends, which lost 2 bases and 7 bases, there was a span of 15 bases. Germline-derived CDR1 and CDR2 are KGHSH and LQKENI. The CDR3 nucleotides are TGTGCCAGCTCACCATCAGTAGGGCAGGGGAATTCACCCCTCCACTTT. It encodes CASSPSVGQGNSPLHF.

V usage is TRBV25-1 and J usage is TRBJ2-7, with no clear D. Looked up from germline, CDR1 is MGHDK and CDR2 is SYGVNS. CDR3 length: 12 residues. The V gene lost 3 bases and the J gene lost 4 bases, with 7 bases spanning the gap. This CDR3 is CASSDHGYEQYF. CDR3 DNA sequence: TGTGCCAGCAGTGATCACGGGTACGAGCAGTACTTC.

In this sample, this clone turned up a few times. The rearrangement joins TRBV27 to TRBJ1-4; 7 nucleotides match TRBD1. V lost 6 bases and J lost 5; bases outside the gene matches: 12. CDR1 and CDR2 (germline): MNHEY, SMNVEV (reference sequence). The CDR3 is 16 amino acids. CDR3 nucleotide sequence: TGTGCCAGCAGCCCGGGTCCCGGGACAGAAAATGAAAAACTGTTTTTT. Translating gives CASSPGPGTENEKLFF.

This chain joins TRBV5-1 and TRBJ1-4, with 7 bases that match TRBD1. There are 15 residues in the CDR3. With 2 bases clipped from V and 5 bases from J, the junction kept 6 bases outside the gene matches. Germline loops: CDR1 SGHRS, CDR2 YFSETQ. CDR3 coding DNA: TGCGCCAGCAGCTTCGACTCGGGACAGAATGAAAAACTGTTTTTT. This codes for CASSFDSGQNEKLFF.

The chain employs TRBV29-1 and TRBJ1-2, with D possibly TRBD1 on 6 matching bases. Trimming pared 1 base from V and 3 bases from J, leaving 15 bases between. This CDR3 comprises 15 residues. Germline CDR1 is SQVTM and CDR2 is ANQGSEA. The CDR3 is CSVEVPMGTYYGYTF. The CDR3 nucleotides read TGCAGCGTTGAAGTACCAATGGGGACATACTATGGCTACACCTTC.

In its sample, this clone was seen a few times. The V and J genes are TRBV7-8 and TRBJ2-5; D gene uncertain. CDR1 and CDR2 from the germline V gene are SGHVS and FQNEAQ. This CDR3 contains 13 residues. Trimming cost V 5 bases and J 5 bases, with 12 bases left between them. CDR3 DNA sequence: TGTGCCAGCAGCCCCCCTAGATTGGAGACCCAGTACTTC. This encodes CASSPPRLETQYF.

The rearrangement links TRBV30 to TRBJ2-3, with 8 bases fitting TRBD2. V dropped 4 bases and J dropped 2; count of bases not matched to a gene: 5. Looked up from germline, CDR1 is GTSNPN and CDR2 is SVGIG (reference sequence). The CDR3 is 14 residues long. The CDR3, as DNA: TGTGCCTGGAAAGCGGGAGTCGACACAGATACGCAGTATTTT. It codes for CAWKAGVDTDTQYF.